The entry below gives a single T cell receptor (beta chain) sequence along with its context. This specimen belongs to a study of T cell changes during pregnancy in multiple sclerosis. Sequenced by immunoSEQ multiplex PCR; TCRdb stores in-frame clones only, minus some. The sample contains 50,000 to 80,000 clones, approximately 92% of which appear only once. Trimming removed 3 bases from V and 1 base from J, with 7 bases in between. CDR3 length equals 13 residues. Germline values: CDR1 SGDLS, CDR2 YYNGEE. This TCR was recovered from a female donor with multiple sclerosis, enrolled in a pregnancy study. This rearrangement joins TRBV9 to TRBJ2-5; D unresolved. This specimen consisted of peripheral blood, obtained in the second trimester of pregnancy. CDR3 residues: CASSGGIQETQYF. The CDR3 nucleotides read TGTGCCAGCAGCGGAGGCATCCAAGAGACCCAGTACTTC.